The source of this TCR beta chain is a study of response to subunit inactivated influenza vaccine. Germline assignment: CDR1 SGHNT and CDR2 YYREEE (reference sequence). The CDR3 contains 15 residues. The V gene lost 3 bases and the J gene lost 4 bases, with 14 bases spanning the gap. TCRdb redid the calling of the RT-PCR reads with MiXCR, one entry per CDR3 protein. The sample records under 200,000 distinct CDR3 sequences, 9.5% to 15% being singletons. These data are also associated with another study on T cells expressing NK-cell markers. Turning to that study: Scientists made TCR beta cDNA using 5'RACE template switching with UMIs. Out of eight donors sequenced, seven tested HCMV-seropositive and the remaining one seronegative. In a group of five to seven donors, dominant NKG2C+ clonotypes represented roughly 1.0-7.5% of CD8+ T cells. Once again these clonotypes came out on top in the CD3+CD56-NKG2C+ fraction of several donors.

The receptor was derived from a man in his fifties who received an inactivated influenza vaccine. This chain joins TRBV5-4 and TRBJ2-1; D possibly corresponds to TRBD1 (6 bases). The material sequenced was CD8+ T cells sorted from PBMCs, taken 11 to 12 days after vaccination. The CDR3 DNA sequence: TGTGCCAGCAGCTGGGGGACACCGCCGTACAATGAGCAGTTCTTC. Encoded protein: CASSWGTPPYNEQFF.